The clone carrying this T cell receptor beta chain was counted many times. Sequencing was performed with immunoSEQ multiplex PCR; in TCRdb, only in-frame clones are kept and a portion is missing. The table lists some 110,000 clones, around three quarters of them singletons. V lost 4 bases and J lost 5; bases outside the gene matches: 12. Germline V gives CDR1 SGDLS, CDR2 YYNGEE. The CDR3 has 16 residues. The data were obtained in a study of blood T cell repertoires in COVID-19. Looking at the study overall: The analysed material was cDNA or gDNA that came from T cells, B-cell-depleted T cells, or PBMCs.

This chain links TRBV9 with TRBJ2-1; 7 bases line up with TRBD1. The sample comprised peripheral blood. The clonotype originates from a man in his 70s with acute or convalescent COVID-19. The CDR3 sequence is CASSPFSNRGNNEQFF. The CDR3 nucleotides read TGTGCCAGCAGCCCTTTCTCTAACAGGGGAAACAATGAGCAGTTCTTC.